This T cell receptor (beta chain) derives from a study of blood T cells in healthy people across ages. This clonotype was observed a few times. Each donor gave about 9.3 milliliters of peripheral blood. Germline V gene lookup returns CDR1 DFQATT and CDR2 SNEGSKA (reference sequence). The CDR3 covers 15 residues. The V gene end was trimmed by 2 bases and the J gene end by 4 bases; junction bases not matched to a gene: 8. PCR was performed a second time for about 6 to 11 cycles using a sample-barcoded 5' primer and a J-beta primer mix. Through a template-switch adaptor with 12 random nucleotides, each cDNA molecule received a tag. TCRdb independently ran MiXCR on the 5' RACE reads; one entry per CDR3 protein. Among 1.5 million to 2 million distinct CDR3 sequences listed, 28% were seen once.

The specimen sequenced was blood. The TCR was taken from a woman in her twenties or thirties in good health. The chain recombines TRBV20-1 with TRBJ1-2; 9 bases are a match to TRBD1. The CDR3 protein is CSARTGTGLGYGYTF. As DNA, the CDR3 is TGCAGTGCTAGAACCGGGACAGGGTTAGGCTATGGCTACACCTTC.